This T cell receptor beta chain stems from a study of beta chain features in type 1 diabetes. Findings and caveats of the study: Sampled from patients, naive, central memory and Treg TCRB repertoires appeared more similar than those sampled from healthy donors. People with Type 1 diabetes carried modestly yet significantly shorter TCRB CDR3s in all four CD4+ subsets. HLA influence on TCRB rearrangement stayed unresolved here.

Approximately 110 mL of blood, on average, came from one heparinised draw per donor. The investigators reverse transcribed all of the isolated RNA, so they sequenced expressed TCRB transcripts. Assay: immunoSEQ multiplex PCR; the TCRdb copy retains only in-frame clones and omits some. The sample carries some 350,000 clones, roughly 13% recorded once. Regarding this clone: Antigen unknown.

The CDR3 runs 14 residues. J lost 3 bases, V lost 5 bases, and 6 bases had no gene match. The germline gives CDR1 MDHEN, CDR2 SYDVKM. The rearrangement joins TRBV28 to TRBJ2-7, with 8 bases matching TRBD1. This TCR came from a woman between 18 and 29 years old with type 1 diabetes. Sequences were obtained from naive CD4+ T cells from blood. DNA for the CDR3: TGTGCCAGCAGTCCCGGACAGGGCGTCTACGAGCAGTACTTC. Amino acid sequence: CASSPGQGVYEQYF.